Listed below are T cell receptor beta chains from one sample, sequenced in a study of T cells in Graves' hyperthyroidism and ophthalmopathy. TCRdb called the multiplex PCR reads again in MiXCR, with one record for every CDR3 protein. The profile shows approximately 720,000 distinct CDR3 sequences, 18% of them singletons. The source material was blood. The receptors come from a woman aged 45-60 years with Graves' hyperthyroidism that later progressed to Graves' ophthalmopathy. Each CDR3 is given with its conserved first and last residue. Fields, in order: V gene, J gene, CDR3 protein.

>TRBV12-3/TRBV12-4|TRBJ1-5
CASSPWGREYGSNQPQHF
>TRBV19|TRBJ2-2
CASSRLPPDTGELFF
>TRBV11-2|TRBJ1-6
CASSLTHLNSPLHF
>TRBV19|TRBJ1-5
CASSSPINQPQHF
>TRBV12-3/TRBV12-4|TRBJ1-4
CASSLTIAANEKLFF
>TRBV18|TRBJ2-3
CASSPNRGADTQYF
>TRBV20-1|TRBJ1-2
CSAWDRGINYGYTF
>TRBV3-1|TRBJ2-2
CATADLWTGELFF
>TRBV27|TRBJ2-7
CASSLSGEQYF
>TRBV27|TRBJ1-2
CASRPNTRGHSGYTF
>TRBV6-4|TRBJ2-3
CASSVSGTARDTQYF
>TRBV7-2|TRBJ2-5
CASSLAGGTQYF
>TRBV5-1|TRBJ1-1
CASTQGRNTEAFF
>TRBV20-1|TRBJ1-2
CSARESLANYGYTF
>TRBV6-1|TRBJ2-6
CASIRGSGANVLTF
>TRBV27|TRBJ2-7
CASSAPAGAVGDEQYF
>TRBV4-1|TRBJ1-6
CASSQDGSLGSPLHF
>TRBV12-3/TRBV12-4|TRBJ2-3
CASSLGSTSGGDTQYF
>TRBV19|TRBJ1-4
CASRRTGGDEKLFF
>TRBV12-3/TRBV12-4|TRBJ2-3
CASSFGASTDTQYF
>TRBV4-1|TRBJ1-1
CASISTDMNTEAFF
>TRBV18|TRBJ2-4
CASSLIAGVAKNIQYF
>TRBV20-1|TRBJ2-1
CSASSGISYNEQFF
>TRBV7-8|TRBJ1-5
CASSLVAGGEVQPQHF
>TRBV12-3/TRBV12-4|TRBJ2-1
CASSRTGTDYNEQFF